One TCR beta chain is described in this entry. These data come from a study of T cells in Graves' hyperthyroidism and ophthalmopathy. Researchers amplified the TCR beta CDR3 regions from RNA transcripts. An initial round of RT-PCR targeting the TCR CDR3 relied on the HTBI primer set. MiXCR, applied by TCRdb to the multiplex PCR reads, yields one record per CDR3 protein. The data contain roughly 250,000 distinct CDR3 sequences, about 20% of them singletons. In making diagnoses, clinical symptoms, serum thyroxine and TRAb, thyroid ultrasound and orbital computed tomography were all used. The CDR3 has 15 residues. CDR1 and CDR2 (germline): LNHNV, YYDKDF (reference sequence). V lost 0 bases and J 1 base, leaving 9 bases between the germline ends.

The sequenced material came from blood. The clonotype originates from a man under 40 with Graves' ophthalmopathy. The rearrangement joins TRBV15 to TRBJ2-5, with a tentative D call TRBD1 (5 bases). Written as DNA, the CDR3 is TGTGCCACCAGCAGAGATCGACAGACCCAAGAGACCCAGTACTTC. It translates to CATSRDRQTQETQYF.